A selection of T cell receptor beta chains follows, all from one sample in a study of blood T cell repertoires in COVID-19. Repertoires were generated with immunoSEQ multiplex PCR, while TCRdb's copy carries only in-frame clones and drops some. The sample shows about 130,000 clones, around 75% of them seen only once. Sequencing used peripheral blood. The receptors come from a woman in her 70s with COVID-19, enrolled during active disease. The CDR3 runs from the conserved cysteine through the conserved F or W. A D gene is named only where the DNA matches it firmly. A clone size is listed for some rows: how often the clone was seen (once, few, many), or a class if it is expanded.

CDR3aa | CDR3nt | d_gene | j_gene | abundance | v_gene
CASSVDRNQPQHF | TGTGCCAGCTCCGTGGACAGGAATCAGCCCCAGCATTTT | TRBD1 | TRBJ1-5 | once | TRBV18
CASRSGGEGETQYF | TGTGCCAGTCGTTCAGGGGGCGAGGGAGAGACCCAGTACTTC | TRBD1 | TRBJ2-5 | once | TRBV6-5
CASSLATSGPYEQYF | TGTGCCAGCAGCTTAGCCACTAGCGGGCCTTACGAGCAGTACTTC | TRBD2 | TRBJ2-7 | many | TRBV7-2
CASRTGTGNEKLFF | TGTGCCAGCAGAACCGGGACAGGGAATGAAAAACTGTTTTTT | TRBD1 | TRBJ1-4 | . | TRBV2
CASSQDQGDSGNTIYF | TGCGCCAGCAGCCAAGATCAAGGGGACTCTGGAAACACCATATATTTT | . | TRBJ1-3 | . | TRBV4-1
CSVTTGLDQPQHF | TGCAGCGTTACCACAGGGTTGGATCAGCCCCAGCATTTT | . | TRBJ1-5 | . | TRBV29-1
CAWSVAGGKLFF | TGTGCCTGGAGTGTAGCGGGGGGAAAACTGTTTTTT | . | TRBJ1-4 | few | TRBV30
CASSQEPPPAGGRLFF | TGTGCCAGCAGCCAAGAGCCCCCTCCAGCCGGCGGGAGACTGTTTTTT | . | TRBJ1-4 | . | TRBV3-1/TRBV3-2
CASSAPGGGNQPQHF | TGTGCCAGCAGCGCCCCCGGGGGGGGCAACCAGCCCCAGCATTTT | . | TRBJ1-5 | . | TRBV7-8
CASSEEGANTEAFF | TGTGCCAGCAGTGAAGAAGGGGCGAACACTGAAGCTTTCTTT | . | TRBJ1-1 | . | TRBV2
CASSYALSYEQYF | TGCGCCAGCAGCTATGCGCTTTCCTACGAGCAGTACTTC | . | TRBJ2-7 | . | TRBV5-1
CASSYSASGGGETQYF | TGTGCCAGCAGTTACTCCGCTAGCGGGGGTGGTGAGACCCAGTACTTC | TRBD2 | TRBJ2-5 | . | TRBV6-5
CASSLVAGGSFSGNTIYF | TGTGCCAGCAGCTTGGTAGCGGGGGGCTCCTTCTCTGGAAACACCATATATTTT | . | TRBJ1-3 | . | TRBV11-2
CASSQDQLGGDTQYF | TGCGCCAGCAGCCAAGATCAACTAGGGGGAGATACGCAGTATTTT | . | TRBJ2-3 | . | TRBV4-1
CSARPQGPTDTQYF | TGCAGCGCTCGACCACAGGGTCCAACAGATACGCAGTATTTT | . | TRBJ2-3 | once | TRBV29-1
CASSYGGTDAGGYTF | TGCGCCAGCAGCTATGGGGGGACCGATGCAGGAGGCTACACCTTC | . | TRBJ1-2 | . | TRBV5-1
CASSFAPGMVTGELFF | TGCGCCAGCAGCTTTGCCCCAGGGATGGTTACCGGGGAGCTGTTTTTT | . | TRBJ2-2 | . | TRBV5-1
CSVASGQVDEAFF | TGCAGCGTTGCATCAGGACAGGTTGATGAAGCTTTCTTT | TRBD1 | TRBJ1-1 | . | TRBV29-1
CASSYGAQARNQPQHF | TGTGCCAGCAGTTACGGGGCACAGGCTCGCAATCAGCCCCAGCATTTT | . | TRBJ1-5 | . | TRBV6-5
CASAPGQGPSAATYEQYF | TGTGCCAGCGCACCGGGACAGGGTCCATCTGCTGCCACCTACGAGCAGTACTTC | . | TRBJ2-7 | . | TRBV21-1
CASNSGGHNYGYTF | TGTGCCAGCAACTCAGGGGGGCACAACTATGGCTACACCTTC | TRBD1 | TRBJ1-2 | medium-sized | TRBV3-1/TRBV3-2
CASSFYKGASYNEQFF | TGTGCCAGCAGCTTCTATAAGGGGGCCTCCTACAATGAGCAGTTCTTC | TRBD1 | TRBJ2-1 | . | TRBV7-2
CAWSRDRVNSPLHF | TGTGCCTGGAGTAGGGACAGGGTCAATTCACCCCTCCACTTT | TRBD1 | TRBJ1-6 | . | TRBV30
CASSIVRGRTNEKLFF | TGTGCCAGTAGTATAGTGCGGGGACGCACTAATGAAAAACTGTTTTTT | . | TRBJ1-4 | . | TRBV19
CAWSPRLEYQETQYF | TGTGCCTGGAGTCCCCGACTGGAGTACCAAGAGACCCAGTACTTC | . | TRBJ2-5 | . | TRBV30
CASSTDSFYEQYF | TGTGCCAGCAGTACTGACAGTTTCTACGAGCAGTACTTC | . | TRBJ2-7 | . | TRBV6-5
CASSFARGGRTDTQYF | TGTGCCAGCAGCTTCGCGCGGGGGGGCCGCACAGATACGCAGTATTTT | TRBD2 | TRBJ2-3 | . | TRBV11-2
CASSLTGVTEAFF | TGCGCCAGCAGCTTAACAGGGGTTACTGAAGCTTTCTTT | TRBD1 | TRBJ1-1 | . | TRBV5-1
CASSQVNGGNYGYTF | TGTGCCAGCAGCCAAGTTAATGGGGGGAACTATGGCTACACCTTC | . | TRBJ1-2 | . | TRBV3-1/TRBV3-2
CASSAGALGDYGYTF | TGTGCCAGCAGCGCAGGGGCCCTCGGGGACTATGGCTACACCTTC | . | TRBJ1-2 | . | TRBV6-2/TRBV6-3